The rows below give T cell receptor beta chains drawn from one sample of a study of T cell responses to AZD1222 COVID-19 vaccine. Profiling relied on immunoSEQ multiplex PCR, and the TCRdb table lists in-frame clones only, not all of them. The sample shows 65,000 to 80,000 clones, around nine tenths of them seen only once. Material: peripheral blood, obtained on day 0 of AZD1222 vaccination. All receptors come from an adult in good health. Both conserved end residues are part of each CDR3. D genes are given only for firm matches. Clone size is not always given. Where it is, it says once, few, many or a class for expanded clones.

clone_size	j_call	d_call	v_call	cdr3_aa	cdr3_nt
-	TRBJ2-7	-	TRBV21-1	CASSVRDRGSSSSYEQYF	TGTGCCAGCAGCGTCCGGGACAGGGGTTCCTCCAGCTCCTACGAGCAGTACTTC
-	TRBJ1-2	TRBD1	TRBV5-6	CASSSVDRVYGYTF	TGTGCCAGCAGCTCAGTGGACAGGGTCTATGGCTACACCTTC
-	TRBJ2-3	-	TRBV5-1	CASGTGLSAGDTQYF	TGCGCCAGCGGAACGGGCCTTTCCGCGGGCGATACGCAGTATTTT
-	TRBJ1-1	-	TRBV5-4	CASSLVMDTEAFF	TGTGCCAGCAGCTTGGTGATGGACACTGAAGCTTTCTTT
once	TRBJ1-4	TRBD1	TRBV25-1	CASSEYRSRGHRKLFF	TGTGCCAGCAGTGAATATAGGTCCAGGGGGCACCGAAAACTGTTTTTT
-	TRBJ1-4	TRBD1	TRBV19	CASSLRSGTGGEKLFF	TGTGCCAGTAGCCTCCGAAGTGGGACAGGGGGTGAAAAACTGTTTTTT
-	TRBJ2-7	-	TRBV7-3	CASSLPPHEGRAYEQYF	TGTGCCAGCAGCTTACCCCCTCATGAAGGGAGAGCCTACGAGCAGTACTTC
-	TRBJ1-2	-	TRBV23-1	CASSRGYTF	TGCGCCAGCAGTCGCGGCTACACCTTC
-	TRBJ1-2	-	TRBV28	CASRGGGGYGYTF	TGTGCCAGCAGGGGCGGGGGAGGTTATGGCTACACCTTC
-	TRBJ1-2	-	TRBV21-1	CASTQEVGTSNYGYTF	TGTGCCAGCACCCAGGAGGTGGGGACTTCTAACTATGGCTACACCTTC
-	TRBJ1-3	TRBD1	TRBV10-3	CAGRQGLESRNTIYF	TGTGCCGGGCGACAGGGTCTAGAAAGTCGTAACACCATATATTTT
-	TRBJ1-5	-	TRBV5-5	CASSASPNQPQHF	TGTGCCAGCAGCGCCAGTCCGAATCAGCCCCAGCATTTT
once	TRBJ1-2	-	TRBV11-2	CASSSLGPSGYTF	TGTGCCAGCAGCTCCCTGGGACCGAGCGGCTACACCTTC
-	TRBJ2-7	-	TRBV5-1	CASSLSAVPSYEQYF	TGCGCCAGCAGCTTGAGTGCAGTACCCTCCTACGAGCAGTACTTC
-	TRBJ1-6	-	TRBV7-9	CASSLAGSPLHF	TGTGCCAGCAGCTTAGCGGGGTCACCCCTCCACTTT
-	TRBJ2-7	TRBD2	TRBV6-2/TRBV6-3	CASSSPSGRYEQYF	TGTGCCAGCAGTTCCCCTAGCGGGAGATACGAGCAGTACTTC
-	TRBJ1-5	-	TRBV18	CASSPQPDQPQHF	TGTGCCAGCTCACCACAGCCGGATCAGCCCCAGCATTTT
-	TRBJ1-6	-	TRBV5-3	CARSLVGTDNSPLHF	TGTGCCAGAAGCTTGGTCGGTACAGATAATTCACCCCTCCACTTT
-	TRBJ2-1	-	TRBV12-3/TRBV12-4	CASSLGYEQFF	TGTGCCAGCAGTTTGGGGTATGAGCAGTTCTTC
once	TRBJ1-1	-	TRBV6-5	CASRGFGGMNTEAFF	TGTGCCAGCAGGGGGTTTGGCGGGATGAACACTGAAGCTTTCTTT
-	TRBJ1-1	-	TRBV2	CASSESMGQEGEAFF	TGTGCCAGCAGTGAATCGATGGGGCAAGAGGGTGAAGCTTTCTTT
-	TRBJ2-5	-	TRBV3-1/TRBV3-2	CASSQTQRTQYF	TGTGCCAGCAGCCAAACCCAAAGGACCCAGTACTTC
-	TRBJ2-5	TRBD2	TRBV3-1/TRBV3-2	CASSQVLAEPEKTQYF	TGTGCCAGCAGCCAAGTTCTAGCGGAGCCGGAAAAGACCCAGTACTTC
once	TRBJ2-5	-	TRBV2	CASSEEVRETQYF	TGTGCCAGCAGTGAAGAAGTTCGGGAGACCCAGTACTTC
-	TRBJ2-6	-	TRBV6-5	CASSSQAGANVLTF	TGTGCCAGCAGTTCACAGGCTGGGGCCAACGTCCTGACTTTC
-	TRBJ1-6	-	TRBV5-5	CASSLADHSPLHF	TGTGCCAGCAGCTTGGCGGACCATTCACCCCTCCACTTT
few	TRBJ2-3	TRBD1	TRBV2	CASSDPGQGAGDTQYF	TGTGCCAGCAGTGATCCGGGACAGGGGGCAGGAGATACGCAGTATTTT
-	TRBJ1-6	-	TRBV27	CASTPAGAQLGNSPLHF	TGTGCCAGCACTCCGGCCGGGGCCCAGCTTGGTAATTCACCCCTCCACTTT
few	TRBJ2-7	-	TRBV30	CAWSVFSGGRYSYEQYF	TGTGCCTGGAGTGTATTTTCCGGGGGGCGCTACTCCTACGAGCAGTACTTC
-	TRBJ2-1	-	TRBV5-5	CASSLDPLSEQFF	TGTGCCAGCAGCTTGGATCCCCTCAGCGAGCAGTTCTTC
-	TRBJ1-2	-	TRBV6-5	CASRSNQGFYGYTF	TGTGCCAGTCGCTCAAACCAGGGTTTCTATGGCTACACCTTC
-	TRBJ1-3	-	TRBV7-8	CASSPRVTGGNTIYF	TGTGCCAGCAGCCCAAGGGTGACAGGTGGAAACACCATATATTTT
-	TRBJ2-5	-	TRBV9	CASSVATGSGETQYF	TGTGCCAGCAGCGTAGCTACAGGGAGTGGAGAGACCCAGTACTTC
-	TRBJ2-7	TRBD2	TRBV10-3	CAISESSGSSDEQYF	TGTGCCATCAGTGAGTCTAGCGGGAGCAGCGACGAGCAGTACTTC
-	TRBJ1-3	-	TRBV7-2	CASSLVGDTIYF	TGTGCCAGCAGCTTAGTAGGAGACACCATATATTTT
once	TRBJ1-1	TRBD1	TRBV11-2	CASSTPYRGSTEAFF	TGTGCCAGCAGCACACCCTACAGGGGATCCACTGAAGCTTTCTTT
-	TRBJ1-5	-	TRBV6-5	CASSSPNSGQPQHF	TGTGCCAGCAGCTCACCGAATTCCGGTCAGCCCCAGCATTTT
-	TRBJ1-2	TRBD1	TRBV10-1	CASIGTGGSSECGYTF	TGCGCCAGCATCGGGACAGGGGGATCTAGTGAATGCGGCTACACCTTC
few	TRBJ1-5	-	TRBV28	CASGSNQPQHF	TGTGCCAGCGGTAGCAATCAGCCCCAGCATTTT
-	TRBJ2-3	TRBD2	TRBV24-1	CATSVRLAGSTTDTQYF	TGTGCCACCAGTGTCCGACTAGCGGGGAGCACCACAGATACGCAGTATTTT
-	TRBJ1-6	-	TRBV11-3	CASSLGSWANSPLHF	TGTGCCAGCAGCTTAGGTTCCTGGGCAAATTCACCCCTCCACTTT
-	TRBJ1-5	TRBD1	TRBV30	CAWSAGQGGQPQHF	TGTGCCTGGAGTGCGGGACAGGGCGGTCAGCCCCAGCATTTT
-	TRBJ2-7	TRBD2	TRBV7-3	CASSLNYPGASGSGEQYF	TGTGCCAGCAGCTTGAACTATCCGGGGGCTAGCGGGAGTGGAGAGCAGTACTTC
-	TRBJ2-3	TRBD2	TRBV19	CASSSLTSGGTDTQYF	TGTGCCAGTAGTTCCCTGACTAGCGGGGGAACAGATACGCAGTATTTT
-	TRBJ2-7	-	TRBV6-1	CASSEIPDAKEQYF	TGTGCCAGCAGTGAAATCCCGGATGCGAAGGAGCAGTACTTC
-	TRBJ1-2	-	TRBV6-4	CASSDGRGYTF	TGTGCCAGCAGTGACGGGCGAGGCTACACCTTC
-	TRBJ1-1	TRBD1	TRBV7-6	CASSLGPGGEAFF	TGTGCCAGCAGCTTAGGCCCAGGGGGCGAAGCTTTCTTT